These T cell receptor beta chains were read from a single sample in a study of blood T cell repertoires in COVID-19. Profiled with immunoSEQ multiplex PCR; TCRdb holds only in-frame clones, not every one. There are about 98,000 clones in the sample; roughly 80% occur only once, and about 10% lies in the top ten. Sequenced material: peripheral blood. The receptors shown here come from a woman older than 75 with acute or convalescent COVID-19. CDR3s include the opening cysteine and the closing phenylalanine or tryptophan. Each record gives: clone size, V gene, J gene, D gene, CDR3 DNA, CDR3 protein. A D gene is named only where the DNA matches it firmly. Clone size, where shown, is once, few, many, or a class for clones that have expanded.

size: once
V: TRBV15
J: TRBJ2-5
D: TRBD2
DNA: TGTGCCACCAGCAGAGATCTGGCTAGCGGCCCAGAGACCCAGTACTTC
CDR3: CATSRDLASGPETQYF

size: once
V: TRBV7-3
J: TRBJ2-3
D: NA
DNA: TGTGCCAGCAGGGCCCCGGGGACAGATACGCAGTATTTT
CDR3: CASRAPGTDTQYF

size: NA
V: TRBV6-2/TRBV6-3
J: TRBJ1-5
D: NA
DNA: TGTGCCAGCAGTTACACTGCCCAGGACAACCGATTCAATCAGCCCCAGCATTTT
CDR3: CASSYTAQDNRFNQPQHF

size: once
V: TRBV4-1
J: TRBJ2-5
D: NA
DNA: TGCGCCAGCAGCCAAGAGCAGGGTTCGGCGACCCAGTACTTC
CDR3: CASSQEQGSATQYF

size: NA
V: TRBV29-1
J: TRBJ2-2
D: NA
DNA: TGCAGCGTTGATGCCGGGTACACCGGGGAGCTGTTTTTT
CDR3: CSVDAGYTGELFF

size: NA
V: TRBV5-1
J: TRBJ2-5
D: TRBD1
DNA: TGCGCCAGCTCCGACCTGGGACAGGGAGTCGAGACCCAGTACTTC
CDR3: CASSDLGQGVETQYF

size: NA
V: TRBV5-4
J: TRBJ1-2
D: NA
DNA: TGTGCCAGCAGCTTATACACTAACTATGGCTACACCTTC
CDR3: CASSLYTNYGYTF

size: NA
V: TRBV5-8
J: TRBJ2-5
D: TRBD2
DNA: TGTGCCAGCAGCTCCGGGACTAGCGGGGTCTTTGGTCAAGAGACCCAGTACTTC
CDR3: CASSSGTSGVFGQETQYF

size: NA
V: TRBV19
J: TRBJ2-3
D: TRBD1
DNA: TGTGCCAGTAGTATAGGACAGGGGGTAGATACGCAGTATTTT
CDR3: CASSIGQGVDTQYF

size: NA
V: TRBV7-3
J: TRBJ1-1
D: NA
DNA: TGTGCCAGCAGATTCTCCAGAAACACTGAAGCTTTCTTT
CDR3: CASRFSRNTEAFF

size: NA
V: TRBV27
J: TRBJ1-4
D: NA
DNA: TGTGCCAGCAGTACACAGGGAAGACAAAAACTGTTTTTT
CDR3: CASSTQGRQKLFF

size: NA
V: TRBV27
J: TRBJ2-2
D: NA
DNA: TGTGCCAGCAGTTTGAGCCGGGGCACCGGGGAGCTGTTTTTT
CDR3: CASSLSRGTGELFF

size: NA
V: TRBV7-9
J: TRBJ1-2
D: NA
DNA: TGTGCCAGCAGCTTGGGCAGGGGCACTAACTATGGCTACACCTTC
CDR3: CASSLGRGTNYGYTF

size: NA
V: TRBV11-2
J: TRBJ1-3
D: TRBD1
DNA: TGTGCCAGCAATCGACAGGGGGTCGGAAACACCATATATTTT
CDR3: CASNRQGVGNTIYF

size: few
V: TRBV13
J: TRBJ2-1
D: NA
DNA: TGTGCCTCCGAGTTGAGGGCGGGGAGCTCCTACAATGAGCAGTTCTTC
CDR3: CASELRAGSSYNEQFF

size: once
V: TRBV19
J: TRBJ2-3
D: TRBD2
DNA: TGTGCCAGTAGCAAGACAACCGCTAGCGGGGAAAGCACAGATACGCAGTATTTT
CDR3: CASSKTTASGESTDTQYF

size: NA
V: TRBV28
J: TRBJ1-5
D: TRBD1
DNA: TGTGCCAGCAGTTTTACCCAGGGGGCACTAGACAATCAGCCCCAGCATTTT
CDR3: CASSFTQGALDNQPQHF

size: NA
V: TRBV12-3/TRBV12-4
J: TRBJ1-1
D: NA
DNA: TGTGCCAGCAGTTCAGGAGGGACTGAAGCTTTCTTT
CDR3: CASSSGGTEAFF

size: NA
V: TRBV6-2/TRBV6-3
J: TRBJ1-6
D: NA
DNA: TGTGCCAGCAGTCCCCTCGGGGTTGGAAATTCACCCCTCCACTTT
CDR3: CASSPLGVGNSPLHF

size: NA
V: TRBV13
J: TRBJ1-6
D: TRBD1
DNA: TGTGCCATCGGGACAGGGGGCTATTTCAATTCACCCCTCCACTTT
CDR3: CAIGTGGYFNSPLHF

size: NA
V: TRBV10-3
J: TRBJ1-1
D: NA
DNA: TGTGCCATCAGTGAGTTAGAAGGGGTCGGAACTGAAGCTTTCTTT
CDR3: CAISELEGVGTEAFF

size: NA
V: TRBV29-1
J: TRBJ2-1
D: NA
DNA: TGCAGCGTTGACAGGTACAATGAGCAGTTCTTC
CDR3: CSVDRYNEQFF

size: NA
V: TRBV6-6
J: TRBJ2-2
D: TRBD1
DNA: TGTGCCAGCAGTCGAACCTCAGGGGGTGGGACCGGGGAGCTGTTTTTT
CDR3: CASSRTSGGGTGELFF

size: once
V: TRBV20-1
J: TRBJ1-1
D: NA
DNA: TGCAGTGCTTCGGGGGACACTGAAGCTTTCTTT
CDR3: CSASGDTEAFF

size: NA
V: TRBV18
J: TRBJ2-1
D: NA
DNA: TGTGCCAGCTCACTAGGTATCGGGTCATACAATGAGCAGTTCTTC
CDR3: CASSLGIGSYNEQFF